This entry concerns a single T cell receptor beta chain. In the United States, treatment was given to all participants with HIV. This sample was taken from a study of long-term antiretroviral therapy in people with HIV. Sequencing used immunoSEQ v3.0 at survey level. The method was immunoSEQ multiplex PCR; TCRdb's version includes in-frame clones alone and lacks a portion of them. The table has around 25,000 clones, more than 75% seen once. The germline V and J ends were trimmed by 0 bases and 2 bases, with 5 bases remaining between them. CDR3 length: 14 amino acids. Per germline, CDR1 MGHDK and CDR2 SYGVNS.

The chain carries TRBV25-1 and TRBJ2-1; no clear D gene. The clonotype comes from a man aged 25-45 years with HIV. Material: unsorted PBMCs, obtained 4.4 years after starting antiretroviral therapy. The CDR3 DNA follows: TGTGCCAGCAGTGAATATATCCCCTACAATGAGCAGTTCTTC. This codes for CASSEYIPYNEQFF.